This T cell receptor (beta chain) was recovered during a study of molecular identifiers for immune sequencing clone quantification. The wider study: Replicate runs used RNA from around 18,000 or 91,000 naive CD8 cells, which was split five ways into aliquots, and four of those aliquots were then sequenced.

This CDR3 has 15 amino acids. Germline V lookup: CDR1 MNHEY, CDR2 SVGEGT. V was pared by 3 bases and J by 3 bases, with 12 bases between. Study-wide results and limits: Jurkat TCR RNA spiked in from one cell could reportedly be detected among about 1.1 million naive cells.

TCRdb independently ran MiXCR on the PCR reads; one entry per CDR3 protein. This sample yields roughly 40,000 distinct CDR3 sequences, of which approximately 18% are seen a single time; roughly 7% belongs to the top ten. This clonotype has ten or more counts. Its antigen is unidentified. The sequence was collected from a human donor in good health. Some libraries in this study had Jurkat cell RNA spiked in. The specimen was naive CD8+ T cells from blood, with Jurkat cell RNA spiked in. Subset reported: FACS-sorted CD8+CD4-CCR7+CD45RA+ naive T cells. This sequence joins TRBV6-2 or TRBV6-3 and TRBJ1-5, with unresolved D. CDR3: CASSYSHQFNQPQHF. The CDR3 region has the DNA TGTGCCAGCAGTTATAGTCACCAGTTCAATCAGCCCCAGCATTTT.